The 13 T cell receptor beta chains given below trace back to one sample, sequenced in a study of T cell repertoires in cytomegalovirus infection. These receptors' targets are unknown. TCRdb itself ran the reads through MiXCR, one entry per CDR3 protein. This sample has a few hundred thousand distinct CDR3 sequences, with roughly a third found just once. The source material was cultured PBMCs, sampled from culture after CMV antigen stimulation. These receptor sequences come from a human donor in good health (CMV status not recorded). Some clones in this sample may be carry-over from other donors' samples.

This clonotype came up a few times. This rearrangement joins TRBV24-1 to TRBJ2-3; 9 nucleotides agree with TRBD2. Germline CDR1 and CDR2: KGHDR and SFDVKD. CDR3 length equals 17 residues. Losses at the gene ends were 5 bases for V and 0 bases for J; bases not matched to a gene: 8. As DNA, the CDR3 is TGTGCCACCAGTGTGGCTAGCGGGACCGTCAGCACAGATACGCAGTATTTT. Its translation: CATSVASGTVSTDTQYF.

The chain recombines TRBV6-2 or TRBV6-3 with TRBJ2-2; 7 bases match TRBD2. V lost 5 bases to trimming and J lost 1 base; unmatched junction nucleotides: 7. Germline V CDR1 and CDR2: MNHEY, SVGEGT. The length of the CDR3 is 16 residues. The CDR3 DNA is TGTGCCAGCAGTCCCCTTAGCGGGCTGAACACCGGGGAGCTGTTTTTT. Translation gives CASSPLSGLNTGELFF.

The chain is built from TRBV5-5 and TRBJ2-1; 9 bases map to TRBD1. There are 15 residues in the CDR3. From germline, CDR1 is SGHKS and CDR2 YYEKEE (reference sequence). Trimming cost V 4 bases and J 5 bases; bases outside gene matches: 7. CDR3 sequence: CASSPDRGVHNEQFF. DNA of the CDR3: TGTGCCAGCAGCCCGGACAGGGGTGTCCACAATGAGCAGTTCTTC.

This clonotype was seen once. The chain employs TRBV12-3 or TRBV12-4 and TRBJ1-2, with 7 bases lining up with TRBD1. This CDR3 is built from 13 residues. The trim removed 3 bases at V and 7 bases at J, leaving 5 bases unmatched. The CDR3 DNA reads TGTGCCAGCAGTTTTTCGGAGGGGGCTGGCTACACCTTC. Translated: CASSFSEGAGYTF.

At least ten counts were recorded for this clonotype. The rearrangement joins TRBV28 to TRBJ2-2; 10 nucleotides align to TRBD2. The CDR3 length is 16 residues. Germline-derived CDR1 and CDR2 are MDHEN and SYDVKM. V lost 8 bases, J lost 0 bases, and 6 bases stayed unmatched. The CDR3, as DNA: TGTGCCAGCGTAGCGGGAGGTTTGTCGAACACCGGGGAGCTGTTTTTT. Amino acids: CASVAGGLSNTGELFF.

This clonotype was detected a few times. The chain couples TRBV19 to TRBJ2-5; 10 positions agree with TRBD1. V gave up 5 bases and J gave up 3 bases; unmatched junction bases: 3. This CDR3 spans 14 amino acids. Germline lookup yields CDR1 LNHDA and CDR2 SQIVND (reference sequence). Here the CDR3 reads CASSADRGKETQYF. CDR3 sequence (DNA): TGTGCCAGTAGTGCGGACAGGGGGAAAGAGACCCAGTACTTC.

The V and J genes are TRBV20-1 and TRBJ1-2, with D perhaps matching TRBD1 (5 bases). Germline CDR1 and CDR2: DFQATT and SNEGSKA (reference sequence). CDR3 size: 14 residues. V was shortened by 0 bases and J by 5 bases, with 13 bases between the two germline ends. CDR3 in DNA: TGCAGTGCTAGAGAACCGGGACGGGCATATGGCTACACCTTC. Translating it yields CSAREPGRAYGYTF.

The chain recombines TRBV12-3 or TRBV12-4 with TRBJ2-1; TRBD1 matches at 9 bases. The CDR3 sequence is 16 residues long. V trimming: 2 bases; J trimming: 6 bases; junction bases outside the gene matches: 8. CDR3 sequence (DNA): TGTGCCAGCAGTTTATCTCTAGGGACAGGGTCCAATGAGCAGTTCTTC. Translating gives CASSLSLGTGSNEQFF.

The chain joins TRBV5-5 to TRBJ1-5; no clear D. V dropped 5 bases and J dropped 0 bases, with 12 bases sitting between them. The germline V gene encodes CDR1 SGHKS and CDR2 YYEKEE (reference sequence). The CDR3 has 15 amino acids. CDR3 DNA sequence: TGTGCCAGCAGTGTTGGCACAGCTAGCAATCAGCCCCAGCATTTT. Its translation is CASSVGTASNQPQHF.

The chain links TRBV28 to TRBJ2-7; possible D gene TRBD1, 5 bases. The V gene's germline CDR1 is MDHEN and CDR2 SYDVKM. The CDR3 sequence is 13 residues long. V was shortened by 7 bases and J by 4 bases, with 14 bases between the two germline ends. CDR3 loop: CASMPTVSYEQYF. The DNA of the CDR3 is TGTGCCAGCATGCCGACAGTATCGTACGAGCAGTACTTC.

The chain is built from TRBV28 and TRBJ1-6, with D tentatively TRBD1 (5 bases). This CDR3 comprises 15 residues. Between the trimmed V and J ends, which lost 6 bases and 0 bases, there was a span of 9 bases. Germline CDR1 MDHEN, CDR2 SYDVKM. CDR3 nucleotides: TGTGCCAGCAGCTCGGGGGTCTCCTATAATTCACCCCTCCACTTT. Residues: CASSSGVSYNSPLHF. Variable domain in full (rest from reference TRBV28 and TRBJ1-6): DVKVTQSSRYLVKRTGEKVFLECVQDMDHENMFWYRQDPGLGLRLIYFSYDVKMKEKGDIPEGYSVSREKKERFSLILESASTNQTSMYLCASSSGVSYNSPLHFGNGTRLTVT.

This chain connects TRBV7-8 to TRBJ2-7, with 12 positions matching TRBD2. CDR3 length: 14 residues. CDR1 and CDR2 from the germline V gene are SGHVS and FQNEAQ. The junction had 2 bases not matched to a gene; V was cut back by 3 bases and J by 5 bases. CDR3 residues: CASSFPSGRDEQYF. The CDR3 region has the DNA TGTGCCAGCAGCTTTCCTAGCGGGAGGGACGAGCAGTACTTC. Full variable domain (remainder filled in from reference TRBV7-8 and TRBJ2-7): GAGVSQSPRYKVAKRGQDVALRCDPISGHVSLFWYQQALGQGPEFLTYFQNEAQLDKSGLPSDRFFAERPEGSVSTLKIQRTQQEDSAVYLCASSFPSGRDEQYFGPGTRLTVT.

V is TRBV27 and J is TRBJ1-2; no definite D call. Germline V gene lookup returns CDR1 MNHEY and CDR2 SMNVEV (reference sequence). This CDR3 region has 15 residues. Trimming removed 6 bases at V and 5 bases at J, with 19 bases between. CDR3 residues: CASRALARWGYGYTF. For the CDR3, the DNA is TGTGCCAGCAGGGCCTTAGCCCGCTGGGGATATGGCTACACCTTC.